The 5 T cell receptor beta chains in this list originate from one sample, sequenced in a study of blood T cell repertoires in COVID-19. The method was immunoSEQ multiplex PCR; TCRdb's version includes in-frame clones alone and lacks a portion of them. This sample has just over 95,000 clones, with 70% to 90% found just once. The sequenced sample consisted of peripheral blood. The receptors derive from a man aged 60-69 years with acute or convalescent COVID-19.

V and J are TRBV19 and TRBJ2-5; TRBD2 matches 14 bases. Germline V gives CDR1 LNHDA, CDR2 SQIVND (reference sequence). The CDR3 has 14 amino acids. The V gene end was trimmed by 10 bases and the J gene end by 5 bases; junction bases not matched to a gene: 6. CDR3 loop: CATTGLAGAETQYF. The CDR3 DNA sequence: TGTGCCACTACGGGACTAGCGGGAGCGGAGACCCAGTACTTC.

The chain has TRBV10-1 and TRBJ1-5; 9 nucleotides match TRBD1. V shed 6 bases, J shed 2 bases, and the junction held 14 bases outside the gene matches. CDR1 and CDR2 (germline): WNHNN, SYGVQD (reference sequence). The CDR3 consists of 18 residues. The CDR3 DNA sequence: TGCGCCAGCAGGAAAGTAACCGGGACAGGGCCCCGCAATCAGCCCCAGCATTTT. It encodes CASRKVTGTGPRNQPQHF.

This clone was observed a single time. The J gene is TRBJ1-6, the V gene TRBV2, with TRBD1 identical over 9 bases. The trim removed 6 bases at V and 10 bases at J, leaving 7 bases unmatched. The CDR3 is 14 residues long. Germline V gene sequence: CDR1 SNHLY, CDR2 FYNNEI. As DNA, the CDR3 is TGTGCCAGCAGCCCGGGACAGGGAAACTCACCCCTCCACTTT. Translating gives CASSPGQGNSPLHF.

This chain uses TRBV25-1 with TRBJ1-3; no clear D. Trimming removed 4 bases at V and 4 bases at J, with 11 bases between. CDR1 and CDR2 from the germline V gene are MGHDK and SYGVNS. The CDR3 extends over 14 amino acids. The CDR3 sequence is CASSVGLWGNTIYF. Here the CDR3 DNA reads TGTGCCAGCAGTGTCGGGTTGTGGGGAAACACCATATATTTT.

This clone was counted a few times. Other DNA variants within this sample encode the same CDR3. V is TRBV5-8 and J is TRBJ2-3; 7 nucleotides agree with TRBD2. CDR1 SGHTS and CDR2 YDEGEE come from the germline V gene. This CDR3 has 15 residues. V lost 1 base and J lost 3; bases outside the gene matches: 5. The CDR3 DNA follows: TGTGCCAGCAGCTTGAATGGGAGGGGAACAGATACGCAGTATTTT. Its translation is CASSLNGRGTDTQYF. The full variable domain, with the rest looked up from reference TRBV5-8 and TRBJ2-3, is EAGVTQSPTHLIKTRGQQATLRCSPISGHTSVYWYQQALGLGLQFLLWYDEGEERNRGNFPPRFSGRQFPNYSSELNVNALELEDSALYLCASSLNGRGTDTQYFGPGTRLTVL.